Here is one TCR beta chain with its context. The CDR3 extends over 13 amino acids. Germline V gene sequence: CDR1 SGHDN, CDR2 FVKESK. V dropped 2 bases and J dropped 5 bases, with 7 bases sitting between them. TCRdb independently ran MiXCR on the RT-PCR reads; one entry per CDR3 protein. This sample carries about 700,000 distinct CDR3 sequences, 14% of them seen once, and the ten largest clones take about 3.9%. The chain combines TRBV14 with TRBJ1-5; D unclear. Sequencing was performed on memory CD4+ T cells from blood. This receptor was obtained from a female donor in good health, serving as a healthy control. The CDR3 nucleotides are TGTGCCAGCAGCCAAAGCGTCGATCAGCCCCAGCATTTT. It encodes CASSQSVDQPQHF.